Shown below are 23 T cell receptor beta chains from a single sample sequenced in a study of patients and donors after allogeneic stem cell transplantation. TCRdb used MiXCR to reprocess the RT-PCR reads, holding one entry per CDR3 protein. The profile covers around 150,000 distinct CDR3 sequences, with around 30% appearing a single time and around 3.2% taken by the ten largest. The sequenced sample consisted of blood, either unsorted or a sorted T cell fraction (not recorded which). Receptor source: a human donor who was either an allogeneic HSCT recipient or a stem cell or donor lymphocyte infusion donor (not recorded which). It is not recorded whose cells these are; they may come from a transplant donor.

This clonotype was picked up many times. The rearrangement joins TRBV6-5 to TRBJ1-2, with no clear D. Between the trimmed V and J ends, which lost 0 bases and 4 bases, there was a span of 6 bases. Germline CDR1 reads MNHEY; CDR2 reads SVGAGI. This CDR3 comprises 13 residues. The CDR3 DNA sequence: TGTGCCAGCAGTTACTCGGGCGTCTATGGCTACACCTTC. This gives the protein CASSYSGVYGYTF.

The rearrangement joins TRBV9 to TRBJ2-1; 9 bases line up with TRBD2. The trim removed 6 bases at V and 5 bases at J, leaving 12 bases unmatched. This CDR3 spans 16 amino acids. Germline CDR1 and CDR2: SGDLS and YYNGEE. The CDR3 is CASNGGSGRPNNEQFF. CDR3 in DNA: TGTGCCAGCAATGGGGGTAGCGGGAGACCCAACAATGAGCAGTTCTTC.

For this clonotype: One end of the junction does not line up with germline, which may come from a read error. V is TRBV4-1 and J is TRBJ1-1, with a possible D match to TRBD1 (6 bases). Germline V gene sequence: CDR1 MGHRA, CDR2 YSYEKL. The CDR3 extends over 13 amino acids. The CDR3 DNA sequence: TGCGCCAGCAGCCCTTTTACAGGGACTGAAGCTTCCTTT. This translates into CASSPFTGTEASF.

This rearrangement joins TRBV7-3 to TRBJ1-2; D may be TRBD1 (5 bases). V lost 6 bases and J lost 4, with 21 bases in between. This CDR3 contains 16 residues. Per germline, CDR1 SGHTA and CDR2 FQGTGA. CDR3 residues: CASRYTDTTTGYGYTF. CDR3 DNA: TGTGCCAGCAGATACACGGACACGACTACTGGCTATGGCTACACCTTC.

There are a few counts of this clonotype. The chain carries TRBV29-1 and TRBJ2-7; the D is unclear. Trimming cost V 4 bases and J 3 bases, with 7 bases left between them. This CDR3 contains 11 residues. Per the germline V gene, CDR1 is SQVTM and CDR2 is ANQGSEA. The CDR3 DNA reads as TGCAGCGTTGGACACAGCTACGAGCAGTACTTC. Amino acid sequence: CSVGHSYEQYF.

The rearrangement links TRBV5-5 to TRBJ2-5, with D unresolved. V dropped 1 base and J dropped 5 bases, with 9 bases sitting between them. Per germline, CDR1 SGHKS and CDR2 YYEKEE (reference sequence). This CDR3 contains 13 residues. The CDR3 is CASSLIGKETQYF. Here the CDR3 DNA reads TGTGCCAGCAGCTTGATAGGGAAGGAGACCCAGTACTTC. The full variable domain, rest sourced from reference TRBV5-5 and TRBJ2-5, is DAGVTQSPTHLIKTRGQQVTLRCSPISGHKSVSWYQQVLGQGPQFIFQYYEKEERGRGNFPDRFSARQFPNYSSELNVNALLLGDSALYLCASSLIGKETQYFGPGTRLLVL.

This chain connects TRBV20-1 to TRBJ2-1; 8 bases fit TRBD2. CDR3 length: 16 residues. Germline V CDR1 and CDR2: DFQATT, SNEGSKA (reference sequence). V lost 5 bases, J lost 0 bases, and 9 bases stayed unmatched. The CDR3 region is CSAPPLTSDSYNEQFF. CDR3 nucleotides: TGCAGTGCTCCACCGTTGACTAGCGACTCCTACAATGAGCAGTTCTTC.

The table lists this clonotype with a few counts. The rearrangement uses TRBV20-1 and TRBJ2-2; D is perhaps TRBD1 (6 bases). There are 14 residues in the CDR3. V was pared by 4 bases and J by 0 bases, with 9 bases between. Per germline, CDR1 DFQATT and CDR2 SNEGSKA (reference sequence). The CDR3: CSATGQPNTGELFF. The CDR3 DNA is TGCAGTGCTACCGGACAGCCGAACACCGGGGAGCTGTTTTTT.

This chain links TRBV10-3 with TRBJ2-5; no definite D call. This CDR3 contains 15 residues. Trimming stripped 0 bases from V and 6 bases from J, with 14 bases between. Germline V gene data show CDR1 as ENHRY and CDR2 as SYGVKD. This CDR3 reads CAISESMAGPKTQYF. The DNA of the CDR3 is TGTGCCATCAGTGAGTCGATGGCCGGCCCGAAGACCCAGTACTTC.

CDR3 bases: TGTGCCAGCTCAACGGGGGGGCGGAACTATGGCTACACCTTC. Its protein product is CASSTGGRNYGYTF. The chain recombines TRBV18 with TRBJ1-2; D might be TRBD1 (6 bases). CDR3 size: 14 residues. V lost 5 bases and J 2 bases, leaving 12 bases between the germline ends. CDR1 is KGHSH and CDR2 is LQKENI in the germline V gene.

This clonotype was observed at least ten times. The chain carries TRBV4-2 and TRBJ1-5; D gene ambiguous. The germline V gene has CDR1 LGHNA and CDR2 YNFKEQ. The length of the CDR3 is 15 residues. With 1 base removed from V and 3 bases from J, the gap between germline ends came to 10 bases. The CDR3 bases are TGTGCCAGCAGCCAAGGGTCCCAGAACAATCAGCCCCAGCATTTT. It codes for CASSQGSQNNQPQHF.

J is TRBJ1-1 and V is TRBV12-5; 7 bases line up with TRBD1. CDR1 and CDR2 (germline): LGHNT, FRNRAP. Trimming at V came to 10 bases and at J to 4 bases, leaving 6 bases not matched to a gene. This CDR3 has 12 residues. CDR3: CATRGLGTEAFF. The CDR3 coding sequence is TGTGCTACCAGGGGGTTGGGCACTGAAGCTTTCTTT. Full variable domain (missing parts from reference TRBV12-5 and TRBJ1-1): DARVTQTPRHKVTEMGQEVTMRCQPILGHNTVFWYRQTMMQGLELLAYFRNRAPLDDSGMPKDRFSAEMPDATLATLKIQPSEPRDSAVYFCATRGLGTEAFFGQGTRLTVV.

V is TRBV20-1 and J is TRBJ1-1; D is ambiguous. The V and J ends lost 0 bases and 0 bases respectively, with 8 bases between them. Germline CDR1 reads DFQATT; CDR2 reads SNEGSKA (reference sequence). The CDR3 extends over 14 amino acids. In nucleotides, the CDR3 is TGCAGTGCTAGAGATTTTGGATTGAACACTGAAGCTTTCTTT. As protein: CSARDFGLNTEAFF.

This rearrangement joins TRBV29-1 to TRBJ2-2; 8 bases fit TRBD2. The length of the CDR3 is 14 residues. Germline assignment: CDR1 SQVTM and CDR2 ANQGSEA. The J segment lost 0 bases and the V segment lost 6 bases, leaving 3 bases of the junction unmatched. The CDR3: CSVRRGANTGELFF. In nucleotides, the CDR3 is TGCAGCGTGAGGCGGGGGGCGAACACCGGGGAGCTGTTTTTT.

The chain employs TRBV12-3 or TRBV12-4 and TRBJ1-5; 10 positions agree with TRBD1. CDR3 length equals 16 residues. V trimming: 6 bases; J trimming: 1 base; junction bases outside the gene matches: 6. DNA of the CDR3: TGTGCCAGCAGCCCTCGGGACAGGGGAAGCAATCAGCCCCAGCATTTT. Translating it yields CASSPRDRGSNQPQHF.

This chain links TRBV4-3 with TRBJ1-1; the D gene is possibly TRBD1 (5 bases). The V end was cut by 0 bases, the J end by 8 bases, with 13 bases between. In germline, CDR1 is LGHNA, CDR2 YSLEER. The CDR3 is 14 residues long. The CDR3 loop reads CASSQDHRGREAFF. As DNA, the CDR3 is TGCGCCAGCAGCCAAGATCATAGGGGCAGGGAAGCTTTCTTT.

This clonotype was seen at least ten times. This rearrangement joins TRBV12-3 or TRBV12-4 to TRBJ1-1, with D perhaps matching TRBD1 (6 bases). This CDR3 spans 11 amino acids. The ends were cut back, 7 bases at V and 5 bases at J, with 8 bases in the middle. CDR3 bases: TGTGCCAGCACAGGGGAGACTGAAGCTTTCTTT. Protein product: CASTGETEAFF.

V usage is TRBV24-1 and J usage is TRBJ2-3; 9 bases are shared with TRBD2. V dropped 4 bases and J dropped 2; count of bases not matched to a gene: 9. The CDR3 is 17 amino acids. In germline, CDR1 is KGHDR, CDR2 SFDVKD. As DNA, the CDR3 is TGTGCCACCAGTGAGGGGCTAGCGGGACATCTCACAGATACGCAGTATTTT. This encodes CATSEGLAGHLTDTQYF.

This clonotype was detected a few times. The CDR3: CASSGTSFRYEFF. The CDR3 region has the DNA TGCGCCAGCAGCGGGACTAGCTTCCGATATGAGTTCTTC. J is TRBJ2-1 and V is TRBV5-1, with 9 bases lining up with TRBD2. The CDR3 totals 13 residues. Trimming cost V 4 bases and J 14 bases; bases outside gene matches: 10. The V gene's germline CDR1 is SGHRS and CDR2 YFSETQ.

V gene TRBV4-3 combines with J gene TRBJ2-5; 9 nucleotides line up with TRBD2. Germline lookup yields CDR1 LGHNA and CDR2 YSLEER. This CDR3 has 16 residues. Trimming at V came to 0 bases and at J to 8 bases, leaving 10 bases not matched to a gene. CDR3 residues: CASSQDVAGAQVTQYF. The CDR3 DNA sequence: TGCGCCAGCAGCCAAGACGTAGCGGGAGCCCAGGTTACCCAGTACTTC.

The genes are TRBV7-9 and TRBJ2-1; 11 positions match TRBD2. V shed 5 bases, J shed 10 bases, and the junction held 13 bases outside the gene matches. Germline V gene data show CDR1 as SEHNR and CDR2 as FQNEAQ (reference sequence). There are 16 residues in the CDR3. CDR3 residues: CASSLSGRGWTAEQFF. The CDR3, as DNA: TGTGCCAGCAGCCTTAGCGGGAGGGGTTGGACCGCCGAGCAGTTCTTC.

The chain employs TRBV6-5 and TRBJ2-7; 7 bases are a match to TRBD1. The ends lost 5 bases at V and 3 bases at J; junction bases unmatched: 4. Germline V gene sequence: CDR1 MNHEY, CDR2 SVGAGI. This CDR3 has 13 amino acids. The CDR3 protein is CASSNWDSYEQYF. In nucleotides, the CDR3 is TGTGCCAGCAGTAATTGGGACAGCTACGAGCAGTACTTC.

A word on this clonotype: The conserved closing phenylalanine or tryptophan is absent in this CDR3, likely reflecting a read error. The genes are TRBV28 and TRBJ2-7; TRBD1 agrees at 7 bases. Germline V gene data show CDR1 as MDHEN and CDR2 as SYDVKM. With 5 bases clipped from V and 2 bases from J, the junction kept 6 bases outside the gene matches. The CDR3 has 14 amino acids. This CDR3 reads CASSPGTATYEQYC. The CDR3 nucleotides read TGTGCCAGCAGTCCCGGGACAGCCACCTACGAGCAGTACTGC.